These 7 T cell receptor beta chains came from one sample sequenced in a study of cytomegalovirus exposure and HLA in healthy donors. The study ran its PCR with 60 Vbeta and 13 Jbeta primers. The method was immunoSEQ multiplex PCR; TCRdb's version includes in-frame clones alone and lacks a portion of them. This sample has 85,000 to 100,000 clones; over 65% occur once, and the top ten carry around 0.76%. The specimen was PBMCs. The receptor source for this set is a woman aged 55-70 years in good health and CMV-seronegative.

V and J are TRBV30 and TRBJ2-1; D uncertain. Trimming took 0 bases from V and 8 from J, leaving 8 bases between them. CDR1 is GTSNPN and CDR2 is SVGIG in the germline V gene (reference sequence). This CDR3 is built from 12 residues. CDR3: CAWSVGAYEQFF. CDR3 bases: TGTGCCTGGAGTGTAGGAGCGTATGAGCAGTTCTTC.

The chain carries TRBV4-3 and TRBJ2-6; D unclear. CDR3 length equals 18 residues. V lost 0 bases and J 0 bases, leaving 12 bases between the germline ends. Germline V gives CDR1 LGHNA, CDR2 YSLEER. This chain's CDR3 is CASSQDNFYDSGANVLTF. For the CDR3, the DNA is TGCGCCAGCAGCCAAGACAACTTTTATGACTCTGGGGCCAACGTCCTGACTTTC.

This chain connects TRBV7-2 to TRBJ2-1, with 7 positions matching TRBD2. CDR1 and CDR2 from the germline V gene are SGHTA and FQGNSA. Germline trimming cut 6 bases from V and 3 bases from J; bases unmatched to any gene: 8. The CDR3 length is 15 residues. The CDR3 DNA follows: TGTGCCAGCAGGGAAGCGGGGTCCCTCTACAATGAGCAGTTCTTC. Translating gives CASREAGSLYNEQFF.

The chain combines TRBV18 with TRBJ1-4; D might be TRBD1 (5 bases). CDR3 length equals 12 residues. Trimming took off 3 bases at V and 6 bases at J, with 5 bases between the two ends. From germline, CDR1 is KGHSH and CDR2 LQKENI. The CDR3 is CASSPTDEKLFF. The CDR3 DNA sequence: TGTGCCAGCTCACCGACAGATGAAAAACTGTTTTTT.

The genes are TRBV4-1 and TRBJ2-7; D gene uncertain. Per the germline V gene, CDR1 is MGHRA and CDR2 is YSYEKL. V was trimmed by 1 base and J by 4 bases, leaving 8 bases between them. This CDR3 contains 13 residues. The CDR3 coding sequence is TGCGCCAGCAGCCAAGTCGTTAAATACGAGCAGTACTTC. It yields the protein CASSQVVKYEQYF.

In DNA, the CDR3 is TGTGCCACCAGCAGAGATAGAGCCCTGGTCGAGACCCAGTACTTC. Translated: CATSRDRALVETQYF. The chain recombines TRBV15 with TRBJ2-5; unclear D gene. V lost 0 bases to trimming and J lost 5 bases, with 13 bases between them. CDR3 length equals 15 residues. The V gene's germline CDR1 is LNHNV and CDR2 YYDKDF (reference sequence). The entire variable domain, with the rest obtained from reference TRBV15 and TRBJ2-5, is as follows: DAMVIQNPRYQVTQFGKPVTLSCSQTLNHNVMYWYQQKSSQAPKLLFHYYDKDFNNEADTPDNFQSRRPNTSFCFLDIRSPGLGDTAMYLCATSRDRALVETQYFGPGTRLLVL.

The rearrangement links TRBV7-2 to TRBJ1-2; TRBD1 matches at 7 bases. V was clipped by 0 bases and J by 6 bases; unmatched bases: 10. The V gene's germline CDR1 is SGHTA and CDR2 FQGNSA. There are 16 residues in the CDR3. As DNA, the CDR3 is TGTGCCAGCAGCTTAGCGCAAGGCAGGGGGATAGATGGCTACACCTTC. Protein sequence: CASSLAQGRGIDGYTF. The entire variable domain, with the rest obtained from reference TRBV7-2 and TRBJ1-2, is as follows: GAGVSQSPSNKVTEKGKDVELRCDPISGHTALYWYRQSLGQGLEFLIYFQGNSAPDKSGLPSDRFSAERTGGSVSTLTIQRTQQEDSAVYLCASSLAQGRGIDGYTFGSGTRLTVV.